One sample yielded the 5 T cell receptor beta chains listed below, sequenced in a study of response to subunit inactivated influenza vaccine (dated by TCRdb to the late 2010s). Receptor amplification or capture employed RT-PCR. Sequencing was performed on an Illumina HiSeq 2500. In TCRdb, the public reads were trimmed at Q25 with fastp and aligned with MiXCR, with productive beta chains retained. Each CDR3 protein appears once, grouped with its most common genes and DNA. Counted in this sample were more than 400,000 distinct CDR3 sequences; less than 7.5% of them appeared once. The ten largest make up approximately 14% of the sample. Material: PBMCs from blood, obtained less than 30 months after vaccination. These receptors were obtained from a man aged 45 to 75 who received an inactivated influenza vaccine. Donor details come from another sample of the same person, matched by shared clones.

The V call is TRBV5-1, the J call TRBJ2-7; 7 bases line up with TRBD1. CDR1 SGHRS and CDR2 YFSETQ come from the germline V gene. With 3 bases clipped from V and 6 bases from J, the junction kept 3 bases outside the gene matches. CDR3 length equals 12 residues. Written as DNA, the CDR3 is TGCGCCAGCAGCTGGACAGGCGCCGAGCAGTACTTC. It codes for CASSWTGAEQYF.

This clonotype was found a few times. The chain uses TRBV10-3 and TRBJ2-7; 15 bases fit TRBD2. The trim removed 10 bases at V and 0 bases at J, leaving 10 bases unmatched. Germline CDR1 and CDR2: ENHRY and SYGVKD. The CDR3 sequence is 17 residues long. CDR3 sequence: CATGGLAGGLSSYEQYF. The CDR3 coding sequence is TGTGCCACCGGGGGACTAGCGGGAGGATTGAGCTCCTACGAGCAGTACTTC.

Regarding this clonotype: A much larger clone lies a single base off, so this may be a read error. It is likely a read error, because the conserved phenylalanine at the end of the CDR3 is missing. The chain employs TRBV5-1 and TRBJ1-2; D gene ambiguous. Germline-derived CDR1 and CDR2 are SGHRS and YFSETQ. V gave up 4 bases and J gave up 8 bases, with 21 bases separating them. There are 15 residues in the CDR3. CDR3 region: CASSPWNSPVEGYTL. In DNA form, the CDR3 reads TGCGCCAGCAGCCCCTGGAATTCGCCCGTGGAAGGCTACACCCTC.

This clonotype was seen more than once but under ten times. The gene calls are TRBV5-1 and TRBJ2-1, with 7 positions matching TRBD2. The ends lost 2 bases at V and 3 bases at J; junction bases unmatched: 5. The length of the CDR3 is 15 residues. Germline V gene data show CDR1 as SGHRS and CDR2 as YFSETQ. CDR3 sequence: CASSFSSGDYNEQFF. The CDR3 nucleotides read TGCGCCAGCAGCTTTTCCAGCGGGGACTACAATGAGCAGTTCTTC.

V usage is TRBV29-1 and J usage is TRBJ1-5; no reliable D call. CDR1 SQVTM and CDR2 ANQGSEA come from the germline V gene. The CDR3 is made up of 13 amino acids. Trimming cost V 8 bases and J 3 bases, with 14 bases left between them. CDR3 nucleotides: TGCAGCTATGGGGAAGGGTTCAATCAGCCCCAGCATTTT. Translating it yields CSYGEGFNQPQHF.